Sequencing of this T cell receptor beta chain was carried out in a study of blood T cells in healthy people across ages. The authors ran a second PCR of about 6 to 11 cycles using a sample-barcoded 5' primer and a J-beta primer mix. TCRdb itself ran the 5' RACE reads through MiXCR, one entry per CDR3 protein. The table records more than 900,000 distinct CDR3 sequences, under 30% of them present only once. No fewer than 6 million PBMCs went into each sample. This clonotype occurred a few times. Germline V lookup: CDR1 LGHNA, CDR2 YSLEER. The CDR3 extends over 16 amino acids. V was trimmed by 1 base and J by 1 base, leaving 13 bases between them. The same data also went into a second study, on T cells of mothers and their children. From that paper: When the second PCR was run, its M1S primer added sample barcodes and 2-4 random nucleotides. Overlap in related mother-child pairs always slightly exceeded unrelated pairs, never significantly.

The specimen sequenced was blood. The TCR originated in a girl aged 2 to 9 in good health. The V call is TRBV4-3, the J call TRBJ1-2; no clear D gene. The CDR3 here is CASSQVLAGFNYGYTF. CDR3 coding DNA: TGCGCCAGCAGCCAAGTATTGGCAGGTTTTAACTATGGCTACACCTTC.